This entry features one T cell receptor beta chain sequence. Its specificity is unknown. The data originate from a study of beta chain features in type 1 diabetes. The overall study: Healthy donors, compared against patients, showed similar age, gender and cell yields.

Study-wide results and limits: Insertions were fewer and deletions more numerous at VDJ junctions in type 1 diabetes patients. In the patient group, naive, central memory and Treg TCRB repertoires seemed more alike than in the healthy donor group.

The study reverse transcribed the entire isolated RNA, so it sequenced expressed TCRB transcripts. Produced via immunoSEQ multiplex PCR; TCRdb's table is partial and in-frame only. The sample includes roughly 290,000 clones, 8% of them seen just once. Germline V gene lookup returns CDR1 GTSNPN and CDR2 SVGIG (reference sequence). Deletions cut 4 bases from V and 3 bases from J, with 15 bases between. The CDR3 consists of 14 residues. Once sorted, every population was more than 98% pure. The receptor was derived from a woman aged 18-29 years in good health. This chain links TRBV30 with TRBJ2-5; TRBD1 might be the D (6 bases). The sequenced sample was central memory CD4+ T cells from blood. The CDR3 spells CAWKWDTEKETQYF. DNA for the CDR3: TGTGCCTGGAAATGGGACACCGAAAAAGAGACCCAGTACTTC.